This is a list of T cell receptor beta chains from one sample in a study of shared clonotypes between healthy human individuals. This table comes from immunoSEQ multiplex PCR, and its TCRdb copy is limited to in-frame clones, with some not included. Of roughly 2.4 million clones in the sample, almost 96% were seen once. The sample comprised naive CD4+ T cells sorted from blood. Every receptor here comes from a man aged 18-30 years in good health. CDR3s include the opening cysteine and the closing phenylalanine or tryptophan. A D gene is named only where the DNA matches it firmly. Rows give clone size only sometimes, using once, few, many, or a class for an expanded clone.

cdr3_nt: TGTGCCAGCAGCCCACAGGGTGGCCTTTCCGATGAGCAGTTCTTC; cdr3_aa: CASSPQGGLSDEQFF; clone_size: NA; v_call: TRBV7-2; d_call: NA; j_call: TRBJ2-1
cdr3_nt: TGTGCCAGCAGCCCCAATTGGGAGACAGGAATGAACACTGAAGCTTTCTTT; cdr3_aa: CASSPNWETGMNTEAFF; clone_size: NA; v_call: TRBV5-6; d_call: NA; j_call: TRBJ1-1
cdr3_nt: TGTGCCAGCAGTACAGCTTTGAACTATGGCTACACCTTC; cdr3_aa: CASSTALNYGYTF; clone_size: NA; v_call: TRBV6-1; d_call: NA; j_call: TRBJ1-2
cdr3_nt: TGTGCTAGTGGATACCGGGACTACGTCTCGAACTTC; cdr3_aa: CASGYRDYVSNF; clone_size: NA; v_call: TRBV12-5; d_call: TRBD2; j_call: TRBJ2-7
cdr3_nt: TGTGCCAGCAGTCCAGGGGCAACTAATGAAAAACTGTTTTTT; cdr3_aa: CASSPGATNEKLFF; clone_size: once; v_call: TRBV6-1; d_call: NA; j_call: TRBJ1-4
cdr3_nt: TGTGCCAGCTCACCACAAGAACTGATTAGCAATCAGCCCCAGCATTTT; cdr3_aa: CASSPQELISNQPQHF; clone_size: NA; v_call: TRBV18; d_call: NA; j_call: TRBJ1-5
cdr3_nt: TGTGCCTGGAGTGGGACAGGGAAAGCTGAAGCTTTCTTT; cdr3_aa: CAWSGTGKAEAFF; clone_size: NA; v_call: TRBV30; d_call: TRBD1; j_call: TRBJ1-1
cdr3_nt: TGTGCCAGCAGCTTGCTACAGGGGGCAAAGGGAGCTTTCTTT; cdr3_aa: CASSLLQGAKGAFF; clone_size: once; v_call: TRBV7-9; d_call: TRBD1; j_call: TRBJ1-1
cdr3_nt: TGCGCCAGCAGCTTGAAAGGACAGAGCTCTGGAAACACCATATATTTT; cdr3_aa: CASSLKGQSSGNTIYF; clone_size: once; v_call: TRBV5-1; d_call: NA; j_call: TRBJ1-3
cdr3_nt: TGTGCCAGCAGCCGGGGGTCCGAGCAGTACTTC; cdr3_aa: CASSRGSEQYF; clone_size: NA; v_call: TRBV6-5; d_call: NA; j_call: TRBJ2-7
cdr3_nt: TGTGCCAGCAGCGTAGGTGTGGGGGAGCAGTTCTTC; cdr3_aa: CASSVGVGEQFF; clone_size: NA; v_call: TRBV9; d_call: NA; j_call: TRBJ2-1
cdr3_nt: TGTGCCAGCAGCTTAATTGGACAGATTTCCAATCAGCCCCAGCATTTT; cdr3_aa: CASSLIGQISNQPQHF; clone_size: few; v_call: TRBV7-2; d_call: NA; j_call: TRBJ1-5
cdr3_nt: TGTGCCAGCTCACCATCTGATACTCTGGGGGCAAGTTCACCCCTCCACTTT; cdr3_aa: CASSPSDTLGASSPLHF; clone_size: NA; v_call: TRBV18; d_call: NA; j_call: TRBJ1-6
cdr3_nt: TGCGCCAGCAGCTTGGACAGGCCTATCTACAATGAGCAGTTCTTC; cdr3_aa: CASSLDRPIYNEQFF; clone_size: NA; v_call: TRBV5-1; d_call: NA; j_call: TRBJ2-1
cdr3_nt: TGTGCCAGCTCACCAATGACAGGCTCGAACACCGGGGAGCTGTTTTTT; cdr3_aa: CASSPMTGSNTGELFF; clone_size: NA; v_call: TRBV18; d_call: NA; j_call: TRBJ2-2
cdr3_nt: TGTGCCAGCAGCCCGTGGGGACAGACCTACGAGCAGTACTTC; cdr3_aa: CASSPWGQTYEQYF; clone_size: NA; v_call: TRBV7-9; d_call: TRBD1; j_call: TRBJ2-7
cdr3_nt: TGCGCCAGCAGCCCTCAAGGGGGGAACACTGAAGCTTTCTTT; cdr3_aa: CASSPQGGNTEAFF; clone_size: NA; v_call: TRBV4-3; d_call: NA; j_call: TRBJ1-1
cdr3_nt: TGTGCCAGCAGTAGTCTAGCGTCAGCCTACGAGCAGTACTTC; cdr3_aa: CASSSLASAYEQYF; clone_size: NA; v_call: TRBV27; d_call: NA; j_call: TRBJ2-7
cdr3_nt: TGTGCCTGGAGTGTGCAGAACACCGGGGAGCTGTTTTTT; cdr3_aa: CAWSVQNTGELFF; clone_size: NA; v_call: TRBV30; d_call: NA; j_call: TRBJ2-2
cdr3_nt: TGTGCCAGCAGTTCGGGACAGATTCCCTACGAGCAGTACTTC; cdr3_aa: CASSSGQIPYEQYF; clone_size: once; v_call: TRBV27; d_call: TRBD1; j_call: TRBJ2-7
cdr3_nt: TGTGCCAGCAGTTCCACAGGGGGGAGCTCCTACGAGCAGTACTTC; cdr3_aa: CASSSTGGSSYEQYF; clone_size: NA; v_call: TRBV28; d_call: TRBD1; j_call: TRBJ2-7
cdr3_nt: TGTGCCAGCAGTTTATTCGGGGGATCCTACGAGCAGTACTTC; cdr3_aa: CASSLFGGSYEQYF; clone_size: NA; v_call: TRBV28; d_call: NA; j_call: TRBJ2-7
cdr3_nt: TGTGCCAGCAGTTCCCTCGGGGAGGCCAAAAACATTCAGTACTTC; cdr3_aa: CASSSLGEAKNIQYF; clone_size: NA; v_call: TRBV6-6; d_call: NA; j_call: TRBJ2-4
cdr3_nt: TGTGCCAGAAGCCCCGCGACTAGCGGGAGGCCCACAGATACGCAGTATTTT; cdr3_aa: CARSPATSGRPTDTQYF; clone_size: NA; v_call: TRBV5-3; d_call: TRBD2; j_call: TRBJ2-3
cdr3_nt: TGTGCCAGCAGCTCCTTTTACGAGCAGTACTTC; cdr3_aa: CASSSFYEQYF; clone_size: NA; v_call: TRBV11-2; d_call: NA; j_call: TRBJ2-7
cdr3_nt: TGTGCCAGCAGCTTAGTAGCAGGCAGCTACACCTTC; cdr3_aa: CASSLVAGSYTF; clone_size: NA; v_call: TRBV7-2; d_call: NA; j_call: TRBJ1-2
cdr3_nt: TGTGCCAGCAGCTTATACGTTTCGGGGGGCTACACCTTC; cdr3_aa: CASSLYVSGGYTF; clone_size: NA; v_call: TRBV11-2; d_call: NA; j_call: TRBJ1-2
cdr3_nt: TGTGCTAGTGGTTTGGTAAACGGGTTCGAGCAGTACTTC; cdr3_aa: CASGLVNGFEQYF; clone_size: NA; v_call: TRBV12-5; d_call: NA; j_call: TRBJ2-7
cdr3_nt: TGTGCCAGCAGCTTCACCGGGACTAGCGGAGTGGGAGGGGAGACCCAGTACTTC; cdr3_aa: CASSFTGTSGVGGETQYF; clone_size: once; v_call: TRBV7-9; d_call: TRBD2; j_call: TRBJ2-5
cdr3_nt: TGTGCCAGCAGCTTAGAGTCGGGGGATACGCAGTATTTT; cdr3_aa: CASSLESGDTQYF; clone_size: NA; v_call: TRBV11-3; d_call: NA; j_call: TRBJ2-3
cdr3_nt: TGTGCCAGCTCCCCCCCCGAGCCGCTTCGAGATACGCAGTATTTT; cdr3_aa: CASSPPEPLRDTQYF; clone_size: NA; v_call: TRBV18; d_call: NA; j_call: TRBJ2-3
cdr3_nt: TGTGCCAGCAGTGACGGACTGCGGGGGTCCCAGCATTTT; cdr3_aa: CASSDGLRGSQHF; clone_size: once; v_call: TRBV6-4; d_call: NA; j_call: TRBJ1-5
cdr3_nt: TGCGCCAGCAGTGATTGGGCAGTGAACACTGAAGCTTTCTTT; cdr3_aa: CASSDWAVNTEAFF; clone_size: NA; v_call: TRBV10-2; d_call: NA; j_call: TRBJ1-1
cdr3_nt: TGTGCCAGCAGCTTACCCGGGACAGGGGCCAGGGGGGCTTTCTTT; cdr3_aa: CASSLPGTGARGAFF; clone_size: once; v_call: TRBV7-9; d_call: TRBD1; j_call: TRBJ1-1
cdr3_nt: TGTGCCAGCAGCCCGGCCGGGACGGTGAACACTGAAGCTTTCTTT; cdr3_aa: CASSPAGTVNTEAFF; clone_size: NA; v_call: TRBV5-8; d_call: NA; j_call: TRBJ1-1
cdr3_nt: TGTGCCTGGAGAGATAATTCCAATCAGCCCCAGCATTTT; cdr3_aa: CAWRDNSNQPQHF; clone_size: NA; v_call: TRBV30; d_call: NA; j_call: TRBJ1-5
cdr3_nt: TGTGCCAGCAGTGGGGGACAGGGAGGGGCGGCCCTCCACTTT; cdr3_aa: CASSGGQGGAALHF; clone_size: once; v_call: TRBV25-1; d_call: TRBD1; j_call: TRBJ1-6
cdr3_nt: TGTGCCGGCGGGGCATCCGGGACAGGTCCGAATACGCAGTATTTT; cdr3_aa: CAGGASGTGPNTQYF; clone_size: once; v_call: TRBV6-5; d_call: TRBD1; j_call: TRBJ2-3
cdr3_nt: TGTGCCAGCAGTGCAGGTGGGTTTGGGGCCTACGAGCAGTACTTC; cdr3_aa: CASSAGGFGAYEQYF; clone_size: NA; v_call: TRBV6-1; d_call: NA; j_call: TRBJ2-7
cdr3_nt: TGTGCCAGCAGCTTGGTGACTATCCAAGAGACCCAGTACTTC; cdr3_aa: CASSLVTIQETQYF; clone_size: NA; v_call: TRBV5-6; d_call: NA; j_call: TRBJ2-5
cdr3_nt: TGTGCCAGCAGTTTGACAGGGGAAAAAAGCTCCTACAATGAGCAGTTCTTC; cdr3_aa: CASSLTGEKSSYNEQFF; clone_size: NA; v_call: TRBV27; d_call: TRBD1; j_call: TRBJ2-1
cdr3_nt: TGTGCCAGCCTACTAGCGGGGGTGAACACAGATACGCAGTATTTT; cdr3_aa: CASLLAGVNTDTQYF; clone_size: NA; v_call: TRBV11-2; d_call: TRBD2; j_call: TRBJ2-3